The text below deals with one T cell receptor (beta chain). Its antigen is not yet known. The sample holds no much larger clone one base away, and base qualities are not on file. Patients with a history of autoimmune disease or receiving systemic immunosuppression were excluded from the trial. In every dose cohort, peripheral blood was drawn for TCR sequencing at baseline, cycle 4 day 1, and cycle 7 day 1. Samples were obtained from an open-label, multicenter, first-in-human phase I dose-escalation trial of ivuxolimab. Adults with locally advanced or metastatic head and neck squamous cell, hepatocellular, melanoma or renal cell carcinoma were enrolled in the trial. Before TCR sequencing, CD4+ T cells and CD8+ T cells from peripheral blood were sorted into separate populations. This sample stems from a study of OX40 agonist ivuxolimab in advanced cancers. For the study in its entirety: Ivuxolimab, which targeted the costimulatory receptor OX40 (CD134), was an agonistic, fully human IgG2 monoclonal antibody. Intravenous ivuxolimab was administered to patients every 2 weeks at six dose levels: 0.01, 0.1, 0.3, 1.5, 3 and 10 mg/kg. Among the roughly 52 dose-escalation patients, some 20 had hepatocellular carcinoma, 15 melanoma, 9 renal cell carcinoma and 9 head and neck cancer. In the dose-escalation cohort, around four fifths of patients were male, and the mean age was roughly 60 years with a range of 23 to 79. Patients were allowed to have had prior anti-PD-1, anti-PD-L1 or anti-CTLA-4 therapy, and around 37% of the dose-escalation patients had previously received checkpoint inhibitors. Three dose-escalation patients achieved partial responses, one with hepatocellular carcinoma and two with cutaneous melanoma. The point of sequencing TCRbeta in the periphery was to test whether ivuxolimab changed TCR sequence diversity and drove clonal T-cell expansion. The paper describes the monotherapy dose-escalation part (N ≈ 49 patients) of the phase I trial of ivuxolimab.

Study-wide conclusions, independent of this receptor: Which antigens the clonally expanded peripheral T cells were specific for was not determined. At doses of 0.1 to 3.0 mg/kg, clonal expansion of both CD4+ and CD8+ T cells in blood was seen between baseline and week 6. After ivuxolimab, more expanded clones were found on average in CD8+ T cells than in CD4+ T cells. Low levels of normalized T-cell clonal expansion were also shown by some nonresponding patients. Partial responders in the 0.1-3.0 mg/kg groups had among the lowest normalized peripheral clonal expansion, especially among CD8+ T cells.

The CDR3 has 17 amino acids, counting the end cysteine and phenylalanine. Only the CDR3 portion is preserved as DNA: 51 bases, with reading frame beginning at the first base. CDR1 and CDR2 were assigned from the germline V gene as SGHTA and FQGNSA. Genomic DNA was extracted from sorted cells for sequencing of the TCRbeta CDR3 region. The immunoSEQ Assay was used for sequencing of TCRbeta CDR3 regions. Here the immuneACCESS table is served through TCRdb, limited to in-frame sequences with V and J called. Missing clones are a known gap in these copies; in checked studies unresolved V genes cover under half, and the rest lacks a known reason. The sample includes around 60,000 clones, with over 75% observed a single time. In total, the top ten clones hold roughly 1.9% of the sample.

The sequencing used CD4+ or CD8+ T cells sorted from blood, collected in a trial of the OX40 agonist ivuxolimab. The rearrangement combines TRBV7-2 with TRBJ2-5; 9 bases in the junction line up with TRBD1. The tail of the sequence fits TRBJ2-7 better, so the J call may be wrong. The source of this sequence is an adult with an advanced solid tumor such as melanoma, head and neck, liver or kidney cancer. Read as DNA, the sequence is TGTGCCAGCAGCCGGGACAGGGTAGGCGTCGGGTCCTACGAGCAGTACTTC. It is translated as CASSRDRVGVGSYEQYF.